This T cell receptor (beta chain) derives from a study of tumor-infiltrating lymphocytes in primary liver carcinoma. Study information: With diameters of roughly 4 to 10 cm, tumors were stage T1-T3 N0M0.

CDR1 and CDR2 from the germline V gene are SGHAT and FQNNGV. Trimming took off 5 bases at V and 6 bases at J, with 19 bases between the two ends. This CDR3 is built from 15 residues. The source material, roughly 18-30 mg of unsorted bulk tissue, was used to co-extract RNA and DNA. Chronic HBV infection was present in the patients, who were treatment-naive. TCR beta cDNA came from approximately 0.55 ug total RNA, primed with a constant-region primer. Amplification in three nested multiplex PCR rounds with slightly modified ARM-PCR gave rise to TCR beta libraries. TRBV1-TRBV30 forward primers paired with a C-beta reverse primer drove the first two PCR rounds, 10 cycles each. Via MiXCR, TCRdb re-called the multiplex PCR reads, giving one row per CDR3 protein. The sample has more than 100,000 distinct CDR3 sequences, nearly 70% seen once; the top ten hold roughly 8.1%.

This TCR came from a woman aged 55-70 years with primary liver carcinoma and hepatitis B virus infection. The V and J genes are TRBV11-2 and TRBJ1-2, with a tentative D call TRBD1 (6 bases). The specimen sequenced was tumor-adjacent normal liver tissue. The chain's CDR3 is CASSPPQGSGDGYTF. The DNA for the CDR3 is TGTGCCAGCAGCCCCCCTCAGGGGAGCGGCGATGGCTACACCTTC.